This T cell receptor beta chain emerged from a study of regulatory T cells in long-lasting Graves disease. Study background: Patients with new Graves' disease had used antithyroid drugs below 3 months. General study points: Peripheral blood was the sole material, not thyroid tissue.

The time point here: newly diagnosed GD, antithyroid drugs for less than 3 months. Generation of the TCR library employed RNA extracted from PBMCs. This clonotype was observed at least ten times. Its cognate antigen is unknown. The V and J ends lost 4 bases and 4 bases respectively, with 12 bases between them. Germline CDR1 and CDR2: SQVTM and ANQGSEA. CDR3 length equals 13 residues. The TCR beta library used iRepertoire HTBI primers with Arm-PCR amplification of CDR3. A single record per CDR3 protein comes from TCRdb applying MiXCR to the multiplex PCR reads. The sample yields some 490,000 distinct CDR3 sequences, about 11% seen once. The sample was also linked to a second study, of T cells in Graves' hyperthyroidism and ophthalmopathy. As that report states: Uncontrolled infection, other autoimmune disease, pregnancy or lactation excluded patients. HTBI primers were the set used in a first-round RT-PCR of the TCR CDR3.

The chain carries TRBV29-1 and TRBJ2-3; TRBD1 might be the D (6 bases). The material sequenced was peripheral blood mononuclear cells (PBMCs), taken at new diagnosis, from a patient treated with antithyroid drugs. The sequence came from a young woman with Graves disease. CDR3 DNA: TGCAGCGTTGCCCAGGGGAGTGCAGATACGCAGTATTTT. Translating gives CSVAQGSADTQYF.